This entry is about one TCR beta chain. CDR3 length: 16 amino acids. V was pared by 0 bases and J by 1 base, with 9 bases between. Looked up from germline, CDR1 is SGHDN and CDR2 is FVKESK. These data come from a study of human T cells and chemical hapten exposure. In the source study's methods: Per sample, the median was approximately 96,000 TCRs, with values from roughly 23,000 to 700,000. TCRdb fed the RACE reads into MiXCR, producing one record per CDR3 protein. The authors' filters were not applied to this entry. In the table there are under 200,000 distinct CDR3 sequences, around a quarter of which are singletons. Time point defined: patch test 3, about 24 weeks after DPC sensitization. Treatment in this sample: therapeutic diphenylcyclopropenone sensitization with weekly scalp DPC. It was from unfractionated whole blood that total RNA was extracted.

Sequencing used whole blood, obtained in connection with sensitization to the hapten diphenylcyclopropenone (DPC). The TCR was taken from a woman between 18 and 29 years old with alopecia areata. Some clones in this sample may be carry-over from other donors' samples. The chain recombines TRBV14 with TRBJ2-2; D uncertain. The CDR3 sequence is CASSQDHSLNTGELFF. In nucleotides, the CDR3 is TGTGCCAGCAGCCAAGATCACAGCTTGAACACCGGGGAGCTGTTTTTT.